This entry describes one T cell receptor (beta chain). This sample was taken from a study of cytomegalovirus exposure and HLA in healthy donors. Trimming took 2 bases from V and 4 from J, leaving 14 bases between them. The length of the CDR3 is 15 residues. Germline values: CDR1 SGDLS, CDR2 YYNGEE. The PCR had 60 Vbeta and 13 Jbeta primers. TCRdb keeps only in-frame clones here, not all; method: immunoSEQ multiplex PCR. This table holds 200,000 to 250,000 clones, around 76% found once. The TCR was taken from a woman in her thirties or forties in good health and CMV-seropositive. The sample consisted of PBMCs. The chain recombines TRBV9 with TRBJ2-3; D possibly corresponds to TRBD2 (6 bases). The CDR3 is CASSVSGRAPDTQYF. CDR3 DNA sequence: TGTGCCAGCAGCGTTTCCGGGAGAGCGCCAGATACGCAGTATTTT.